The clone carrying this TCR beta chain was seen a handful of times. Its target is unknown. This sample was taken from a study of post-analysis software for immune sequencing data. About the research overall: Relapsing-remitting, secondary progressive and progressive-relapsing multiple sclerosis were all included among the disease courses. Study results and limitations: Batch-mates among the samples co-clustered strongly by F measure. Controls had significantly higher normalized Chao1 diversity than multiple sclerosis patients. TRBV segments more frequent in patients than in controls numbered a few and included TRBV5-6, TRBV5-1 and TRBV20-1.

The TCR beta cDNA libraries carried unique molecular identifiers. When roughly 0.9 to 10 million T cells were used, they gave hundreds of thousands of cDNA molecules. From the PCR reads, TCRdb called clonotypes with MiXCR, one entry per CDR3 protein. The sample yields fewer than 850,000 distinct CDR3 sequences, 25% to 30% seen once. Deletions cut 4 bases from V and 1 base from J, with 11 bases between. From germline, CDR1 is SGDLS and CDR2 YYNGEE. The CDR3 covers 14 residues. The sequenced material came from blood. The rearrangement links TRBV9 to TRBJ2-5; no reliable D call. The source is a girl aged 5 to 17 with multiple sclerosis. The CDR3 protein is CASSPQWGQETQYF. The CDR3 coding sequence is TGTGCCAGCAGCCCCCAGTGGGGCCAAGAGACCCAGTACTTC.